This paragraph reports one T cell receptor beta chain. Its antigen is not known. This specimen comes from a study of cytomegalovirus exposure and HLA in healthy donors. Across the study: The approximately 710 first-cohort repertoires and the 130 or so validation repertoires shared the same platform, a later analysis reported.

Regarding the study as a whole: The study recorded 164 TCR beta chains that were cytomegalovirus-associated.

Produced via immunoSEQ multiplex PCR; TCRdb's table is partial and in-frame only. The table lists 150,000 to 200,000 clones, more than 70% of them singletons. This receptor was identified in a woman younger than 35 in good health and CMV-seronegative. Material: PBMCs.

This CDR3 reads CASSPRRGQLMEKLFF. The CDR3 nucleotides read TGTGCCAGCTCACCACGGCGAGGACAGCTAATGGAAAAACTGTTTTTT. The gene calls are TRBV18 and TRBJ1-4, with D possibly being TRBD1 (6 bases). This CDR3 comprises 16 residues. V was clipped by 1 base and J by 8 bases, with 17 bases between them. The V gene's germline CDR1 is KGHSH and CDR2 LQKENI.